This T cell receptor (beta chain) was observed in a study of tumor and adjacent non-tumor tissue in lung cancer. Study context: Each sample yielded millions of productive TCRbeta reads on average.

With respect to this clonotype: The junction departs from the called germline gene at one end, perhaps through a read error.

RNA was extracted from bulk tissue without any cell sorting. Distant lung tissue was collected more than 3 cm away from the tumor edge. This CDR3 is built from 13 residues. CDR1 MNHNS and CDR2 SASEGT come from the germline V gene. Three rounds of nested PCR, following a modified ARM-PCR protocol, produced the TCRbeta library. In TCRdb, the multiplex PCR reads were re-called with MiXCR into one record per CDR3 protein. The table has 45,000 or so distinct CDR3 sequences, around 67% seen once. The chain has TRBV6-1 and TRBJ2-3, with D uncertain. Material: distant non-tumor lung tissue. This sequence was found in a woman between 40 and 50 years old with non-small cell lung cancer. Written as DNA, the CDR3 is TGTGCCAGCAGTCGACTCATCCCAGTTACGCAGTATTTC. The encoded protein is CASSRLIPVTQYF.